These 24 T cell receptor beta chains originate from one sample sequenced in a study of OX40 agonist ivuxolimab in advanced cancers. Sequencing used immunoSEQ multiplex PCR; TCRdb keeps in-frame clones, though not all of them. This repertoire shows around 56,000 clones, approximately 86% found once; its top ten account for 1.1%. This sample comprised CD4+ or CD8+ T cells sorted from blood, obtained in a trial of the OX40 agonist ivuxolimab. These receptors all come from an adult with an advanced solid tumor such as melanoma, head and neck, liver or kidney cancer.

This chain joins TRBV10-3 and TRBJ1-1; no clear D gene. Germline loops: CDR1 ENHRY, CDR2 SYGVKD. The CDR3 is made up of 14 amino acids. V gave up 7 bases and J gave up 2 bases, with 14 bases separating them. The DNA for the CDR3 is TGTGCCATCAAAGGTGCTTCCGGTAACACTGAAGCTTTCTTT. This translates into CAIKGASGNTEAFF.

The V and J genes are TRBV10-1 and TRBJ2-6, with a tentative D call TRBD2 (6 bases). Trimming took 2 bases from V and 3 from J, leaving 8 bases between them. CDR3 size: 15 residues. Per the germline V gene, CDR1 is WNHNN and CDR2 is SYGVQD (reference sequence). DNA of the CDR3: TGCGCCAGCAGTGAGGGAGGGATTGGGGCCAACGTCCTGACTTTC. Protein sequence: CASSEGGIGANVLTF.

V gene TRBV19 combines with J gene TRBJ1-1, with 7 bases fitting TRBD1. Germline CDR1 and CDR2: LNHDA and SQIVND (reference sequence). CDR3 length: 14 amino acids. The V segment lost 4 bases and the J segment 2 bases; nucleotides outside the gene matches: 4. Here the CDR3 reads CASSNWDRNTEAFF. CDR3 coding DNA: TGTGCCAGTAGTAATTGGGACAGAAACACTGAAGCTTTCTTT.

This chain uses TRBV4-3 with TRBJ1-2, with TRBD1 matching over 7 bases. The CDR3 covers 16 residues. Germline CDR1 LGHNA, CDR2 YSLEER. After removal of 3 bases from V and 2 bases from J, the junction contained 9 bases not matched to a gene. Written as DNA, the CDR3 is TGCGCCAGCAGCCAGATCTCGAAGACAGGGAACTATGGCTACACCTTC. Encoded protein: CASSQISKTGNYGYTF.

This chain uses TRBV29-1 with TRBJ1-2; possible D gene TRBD1, 6 bases. Germline values: CDR1 SQVTM, CDR2 ANQGSEA. The CDR3 extends over 10 amino acids. Trimming left V 5 bases short and J 8 bases short, with 9 bases between. The CDR3 DNA is TGCAGCGTTTTGACAGGAGGCTACACCTTC. Translated: CSVLTGGYTF.

Of note for this clone: At one boundary the junction diverges from the germline segment, which might be a read error. Here the CDR3 DNA reads TGTGCCAGCAGTTTAGATCTATCATCCGGGGAGCTGTTTTTT. Its translation is CASSLDLSSGELFF. The chain carries TRBV11-2 and TRBJ2-2; the D is unclear. This CDR3 contains 14 residues. CDR1 is SGHAT and CDR2 is FQNNGV in the germline V gene.

This clone occurred many times. The V and J genes are TRBV6-1 and TRBJ2-5, with 7 positions matching TRBD1. Germline-derived CDR1 and CDR2 are MNHNS and SASEGT. J was trimmed by 3 bases and V by 7 bases; bases with no gene match: 8. The CDR3 is made up of 14 amino acids. CDR3 bases: TGTGCCAGCACCCGGGGACAGCCAGAAGAGACCCAGTACTTC. Amino acid sequence: CASTRGQPEETQYF.

This clone has only one observation. The J gene is TRBJ1-2, the V gene TRBV6-5; D is ambiguous. CDR1 and CDR2 from the germline V gene are MNHEY and SVGAGI. V was trimmed by 6 bases and J by 2 bases, leaving 13 bases between them. This CDR3 has 14 residues. The CDR3 loop is CASRDGQRNYGYTF. Written as DNA, the CDR3 is TGTGCCAGCAGAGACGGGCAGCGCAACTATGGCTACACCTTC.

The chain carries TRBV6-5 and TRBJ2-3; TRBD2 is a possible D gene (6 bases). The V and J ends lost 5 bases and 10 bases respectively, with 16 bases between them. Germline V CDR1 and CDR2: MNHEY, SVGAGI. The CDR3 spans 13 residues. In DNA, the CDR3 is TGTGCCAGCAGTGAATCAACGGCGGGGTCGCAGTATTTT. Amino acids: CASSESTAGSQYF.

The chain is built from TRBV11-3 and TRBJ1-1; weak D call: TRBD1 (6 bases). The CDR3 totals 13 residues. From germline, CDR1 is SGHNT and CDR2 YENEEA. The germline V and J ends were trimmed by 0 bases and 6 bases, with 8 bases remaining between them. In DNA, the CDR3 is TGTGCCAGCAGCTTAGAGTCAGGGGCTGAAGCTTTCTTT. It codes for CASSLESGAEAFF.

The J gene is TRBJ1-2, the V gene TRBV6-6, with a possible D match to TRBD1 (6 bases). This CDR3 is 11 amino acids long. CDR1 MNHNY and CDR2 SVGAGI come from the germline V gene (reference sequence). The ends were cut back, 9 bases at V and 8 bases at J, with 13 bases in the middle. The CDR3 sequence is CASSTGGGYTF. In DNA form, the CDR3 reads TGTGCCAGTTCGACAGGCGGGGGCTACACCTTC.

The chain joins TRBV5-5 to TRBJ2-7, with 11 positions matching TRBD2. The CDR3 is made up of 17 amino acids. After removal of 0 bases from V and 3 bases from J, the junction contained 8 bases not matched to a gene. Germline values: CDR1 SGHKS, CDR2 YYEKEE (reference sequence). CDR3 sequence (DNA): TGTGCCAGCAGCTTGGGGGCTAGCGGGAGGCCGCGCTACGAGCAGTACTTC. Translating gives CASSLGASGRPRYEQYF.

The chain employs TRBV5-1 and TRBJ2-3, with no clear D. V was clipped by 2 bases and J by 3 bases, with 7 bases between them. The CDR3 sequence is 13 residues long. Germline V gives CDR1 SGHRS, CDR2 YFSETQ. CDR3 sequence (DNA): TGCGCCAGCAGCTTAGGTCGGACAGATACGCAGTATTTT. Amino acids: CASSLGRTDTQYF.

The chain links TRBV7-2 to TRBJ2-7; D is perhaps TRBD1 (5 bases). Per germline, CDR1 SGHTA and CDR2 FQGNSA. V gave up 3 bases and J gave up 2 bases, with 8 bases separating them. This CDR3 comprises 13 residues. This CDR3 reads CASSLGQPYEQYF. CDR3 nucleotides: TGTGCCAGCAGCTTGGGGCAGCCCTACGAGCAGTACTTC.

V usage is TRBV18 and J usage is TRBJ2-7; 14 bases match TRBD2. Germline CDR1 reads KGHSH; CDR2 reads LQKENI. The CDR3 spans 15 residues. Trimming took 2 bases from V and 4 from J; bases not matched to a gene: 1. The CDR3 here is CASSPGTSGSYEQYF. The CDR3, as DNA: TGTGCCAGCTCACCAGGGACTAGCGGGAGTTACGAGCAGTACTTC.

The chain's CDR3 is CASSLDSAIKSQPQHF. CDR3 DNA: TGTGCCAGCAGCTTGGACTCAGCAATCAAAAGTCAGCCCCAGCATTTT. The chain recombines TRBV5-8 with TRBJ1-5; D not resolved. V was cut by 0 bases and J by 6 bases, with 16 bases left in between. The CDR3 covers 16 residues. CDR1 is SGHTS and CDR2 is YDEGEE in the germline V gene.

V and J are TRBV9 and TRBJ2-1; TRBD2 matches 13 bases. The germline V gene has CDR1 SGDLS and CDR2 YYNGEE. The CDR3 consists of 15 residues. The junction had 6 bases not matched to a gene; V was cut back by 5 bases and J by 7 bases. The CDR3 here is CASRAGTSGMNEQFF. CDR3 bases: TGTGCCAGCAGGGCCGGGACTAGCGGGATGAATGAGCAGTTCTTC.

The chain combines TRBV6-6 with TRBJ1-3, with D possibly being TRBD1 (6 bases). CDR1 is MNHNY, CDR2 SVGAGI, per germline (reference sequence). V dropped 5 bases and J dropped 4 bases, with 15 bases sitting between them. This CDR3 contains 15 residues. CDR3 in DNA: TGTGCCAGCAGTACGCCCGACAGGAAAGGAAACACCATATATTTT. Amino acids: CASSTPDRKGNTIYF.

The gene calls are TRBV27 and TRBJ2-5, with TRBD1 matching 10 bases. Germline lookup yields CDR1 MNHEY and CDR2 SMNVEV (reference sequence). The CDR3 loop spans 15 amino acids. With V trimmed by 3 bases and J by 4 bases, 5 bases remained unmatched. CDR3 nucleotide sequence: TGTGCCAGCAGTTTGGGACAGGGGTCACGAGAGACCCAGTACTTC. Translating gives CASSLGQGSRETQYF.

The rearrangement links TRBV7-2 to TRBJ2-5; D not certain. Germline V lookup: CDR1 SGHTA, CDR2 FQGNSA. This CDR3 comprises 15 residues. V lost 6 bases and J lost 5, with 19 bases in between. The CDR3 spells CASRRVGQFGETQYF. Here the CDR3 DNA reads TGTGCCAGCAGAAGGGTTGGGCAGTTTGGGGAGACCCAGTACTTC.

The rearrangement uses TRBV9 and TRBJ2-1, with 8 positions matching TRBD1. The CDR3 totals 14 residues. The V gene end was trimmed by 4 bases and the J gene end by 12 bases; junction bases not matched to a gene: 12. Germline V CDR1 and CDR2: SGDLS, YYNGEE. CDR3 in amino acids: CASSSGGRSQAQFF. The DNA for the CDR3 is TGTGCCAGCAGCTCAGGGGGCAGAAGTCAGGCGCAGTTCTTC.

The V call is TRBV5-4, the J call TRBJ2-1, with D perhaps assigned TRBD1 or TRBD2 (6 bases each). V lost 4 bases, J lost 3 bases, and 14 bases lay in between. The CDR3 is 15 residues long. Germline lookup yields CDR1 SGHNT and CDR2 YYREEE (reference sequence). CDR3 protein: CASSPPGALYNEQFF. CDR3 coding DNA: TGTGCCAGCAGCCCCCCGGGGGCCCTCTACAATGAGCAGTTCTTC. Looking up the rest from reference TRBV5-4 and TRBJ2-1 gives the full variable domain: ETGVTQSPTHLIKTRGQQVTLRCSSQSGHNTVSWYQQALGQGPQFIFQYYREEENGRGNFPPRFSGLQFPNYSSELNVNALELDDSALYLCASSPPGALYNEQFFGPGTRLTVL.

V usage is TRBV7-6 and J usage is TRBJ2-7; D unclear. The germline CDR1 and CDR2 sequences are SGHVS and FNYEAQ. The CDR3 covers 12 residues. Trimming removed 5 bases from V and 6 bases from J, with 11 bases in between. CDR3 amino acids: CASSPDSGEQYF. CDR3 bases: TGTGCCAGCAGCCCCGACTCGGGCGAGCAGTACTTC.

The rearrangement uses TRBV30 and TRBJ2-7; D is unclear. The germline V and J ends were trimmed by 2 bases and 12 bases, with 14 bases remaining between them. The CDR3 totals 11 residues. CDR1 GTSNPN and CDR2 SVGIG come from the germline V gene (reference sequence). CDR3 amino acids: CAWSQDRKGYF. The CDR3 nucleotides read TGTGCCTGGAGTCAGGACCGAAAGGGGTACTTC.